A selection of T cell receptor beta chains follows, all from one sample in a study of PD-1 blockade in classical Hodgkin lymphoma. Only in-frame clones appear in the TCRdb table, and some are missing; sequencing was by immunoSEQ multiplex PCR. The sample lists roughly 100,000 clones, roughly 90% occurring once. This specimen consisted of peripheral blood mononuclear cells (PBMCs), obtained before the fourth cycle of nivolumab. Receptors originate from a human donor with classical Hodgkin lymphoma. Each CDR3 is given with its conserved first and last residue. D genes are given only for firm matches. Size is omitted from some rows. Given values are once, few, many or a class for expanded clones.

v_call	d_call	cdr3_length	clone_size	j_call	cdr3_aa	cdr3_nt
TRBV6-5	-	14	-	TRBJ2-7	CASSPTRRGAEQYF	TGTGCCAGCAGTCCGACTCGAAGAGGCGCCGAGCAGTACTTC
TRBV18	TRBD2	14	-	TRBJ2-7	CASSPSGNSYEQYF	TGTGCCAGCTCCCCTAGCGGTAACTCCTACGAGCAGTACTTC
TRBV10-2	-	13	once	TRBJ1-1	CATLGVGETEAFF	TGCGCCACACTTGGGGTGGGTGAGACTGAAGCTTTCTTT
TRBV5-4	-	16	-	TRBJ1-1	CASSLEGANSNTEAFF	TGTGCCAGCAGCTTGGAAGGCGCAAATTCGAACACTGAAGCTTTCTTT
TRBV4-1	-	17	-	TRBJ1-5	CASSPFGGGAGNQPQHF	TGCGCCAGCAGCCCCTTCGGGGGTGGGGCAGGGAATCAGCCCCAGCATTTT
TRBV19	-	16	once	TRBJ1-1	CASTPGEGNLGAEAFF	TGTGCCAGTACTCCCGGTGAAGGAAACCTTGGGGCTGAAGCTTTCTTT
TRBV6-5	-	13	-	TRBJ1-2	CASSYGVGYGYTF	TGTGCCAGCAGTTACGGGGTCGGCTATGGCTACACCTTC
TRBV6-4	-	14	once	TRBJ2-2	CASSVREMAGELFF	TGTGCCAGCAGTGTCCGGGAGATGGCCGGGGAGCTGTTTTTT
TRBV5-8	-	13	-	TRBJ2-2	CASSHGNTGELFF	TGTGCCAGCAGCCACGGGAACACCGGGGAGCTGTTTTTT
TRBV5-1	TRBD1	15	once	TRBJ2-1	CASSLEQGAVYEQFF	TGCGCCAGCAGCTTGGAACAGGGGGCTGTTTATGAGCAGTTCTTC
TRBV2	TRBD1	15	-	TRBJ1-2	CASSNGQGGSYGYTF	TGTGCCAGCAGTAACGGACAGGGTGGAAGCTATGGCTACACCTTC
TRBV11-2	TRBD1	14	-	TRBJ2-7	CASSPGQVSYEQYF	TGTGCCAGCAGCCCCGGACAGGTCTCCTACGAGCAGTACTTC
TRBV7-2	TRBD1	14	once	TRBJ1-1	CASSSSGGYTEAFF	TGTGCCAGCAGCTCCTCAGGGGGGTACACTGAAGCTTTCTTT
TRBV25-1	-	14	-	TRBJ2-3	CASSGGESHDTQYF	TGTGCCAGCAGTGGTGGGGAATCACACGATACGCAGTATTTT
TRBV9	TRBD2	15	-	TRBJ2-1	CASSVLAGVTNEQFF	TGTGCCAGCAGCGTTCTAGCGGGAGTTACGAATGAGCAGTTCTTC
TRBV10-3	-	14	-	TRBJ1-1	CAISESVTNTEAFF	TGTGCCATCAGTGAGTCCGTCACGAACACTGAAGCTTTCTTT
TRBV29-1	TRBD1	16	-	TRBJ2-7	CSVTGQGEFLTYEQYF	TGCAGCGTTACAGGACAGGGGGAATTTCTAACCTACGAGCAGTACTTC
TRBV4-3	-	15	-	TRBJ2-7	CASSQDRDWFGEQYF	TGCGCCAGCAGCCAAGATCGGGACTGGTTTGGCGAGCAGTACTTC
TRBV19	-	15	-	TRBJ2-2	CASSIAGDHTGELFF	TGTGCCAGTAGTATAGCAGGGGACCACACCGGGGAGCTGTTTTTT
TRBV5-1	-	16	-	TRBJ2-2	CASSPVQNSLTGELFF	TGCGCCAGCAGTCCCGTCCAGAACTCCCTCACCGGGGAGCTGTTTTTT
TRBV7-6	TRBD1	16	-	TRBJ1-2	CASSDTGGQPRNGYTF	TGTGCCAGCAGCGACACAGGGGGACAGCCCAGGAACGGCTACACCTTC
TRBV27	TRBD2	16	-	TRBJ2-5	CASSPRALAGVETQYF	TGTGCCAGCAGTCCACGTGCACTAGCGGGAGTAGAGACCCAGTACTTC
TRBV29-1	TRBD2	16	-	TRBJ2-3	CSVTGLAGPSTDTQYF	TGCAGCGTTACGGGACTAGCGGGACCTAGCACAGATACGCAGTATTTT
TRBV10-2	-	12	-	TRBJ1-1	CASSEALTEAFF	TGCGCCAGCAGTGAGGCGTTGACTGAAGCTTTCTTT
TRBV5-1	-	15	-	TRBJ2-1	CASSKDSLGYNEQFF	TGCGCCAGCAGTAAAGACTCCTTGGGCTACAATGAGCAGTTCTTC
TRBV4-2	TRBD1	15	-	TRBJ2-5	CASSQGDRDQETQYF	TGTGCCAGCAGCCAAGGGGACAGGGATCAAGAGACCCAGTACTTC
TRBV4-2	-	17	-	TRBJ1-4	CASSQDSDTPSGEKLFF	TGTGCCAGCAGCCAAGATTCGGACACCCCAAGTGGGGAAAAACTGTTTTTT
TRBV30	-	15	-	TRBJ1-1	CAWGYQGGINTEAFF	TGTGCCTGGGGGTACCAGGGAGGGATAAACACTGAAGCTTTCTTT
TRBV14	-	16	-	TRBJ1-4	CASSQVLEGINEKLFF	TGTGCCAGCAGCCAAGTTTTAGAGGGAATAAATGAAAAACTGTTTTTT
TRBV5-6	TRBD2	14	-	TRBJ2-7	CASSLGLAGREQYF	TGTGCCAGCAGCTTGGGACTAGCGGGAAGGGAGCAGTACTTC
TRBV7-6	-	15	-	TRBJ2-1	CASSSHSRLYNEQFF	TGTGCCAGCAGCTCCCATAGCCGTCTTTACAATGAGCAGTTCTTC
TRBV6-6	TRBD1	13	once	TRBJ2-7	CASKRQGPHEQYF	TGTGCCAGCAAGAGACAGGGTCCCCACGAGCAGTACTTC
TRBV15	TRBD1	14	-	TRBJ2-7	CATMKDRGQYEQYF	TGTGCCACCATGAAGGACAGGGGGCAATACGAGCAGTACTTC